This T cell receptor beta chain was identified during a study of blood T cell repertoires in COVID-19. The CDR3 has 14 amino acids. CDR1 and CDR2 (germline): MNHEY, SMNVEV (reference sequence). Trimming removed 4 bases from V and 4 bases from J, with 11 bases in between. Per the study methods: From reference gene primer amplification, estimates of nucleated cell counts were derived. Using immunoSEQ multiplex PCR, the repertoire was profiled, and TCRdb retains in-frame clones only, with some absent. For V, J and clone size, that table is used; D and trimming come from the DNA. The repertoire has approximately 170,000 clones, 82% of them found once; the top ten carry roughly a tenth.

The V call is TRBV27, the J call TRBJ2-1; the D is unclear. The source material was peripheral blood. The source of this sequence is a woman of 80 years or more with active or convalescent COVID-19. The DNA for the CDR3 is TGTGCCAGCAGTTCATTTTCCGGTTACAATGAGCAGTTCTTC. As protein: CASSSFSGYNEQFF.